This passage covers 26 T cell receptor beta chains from one sample sequenced in a study of beta chain features in type 1 diabetes. Expressed TCRB transcripts were sequenced after all isolated RNA was converted to cDNA. This table comes from immunoSEQ multiplex PCR, and its TCRdb copy is limited to in-frame clones, with some not included. The data contain about 150,000 clones, around 8% of them singletons. Specimen: central memory CD4+ T cells from blood. The receptor source for this set is a man younger than 30 in good health.

This clone has ten or more counts. V gene TRBV5-8 combines with J gene TRBJ2-5, with TRBD1 identical over 7 bases. The CDR3 spans 14 residues. Losses at the gene ends were 4 bases for V and 2 bases for J; bases not matched to a gene: 5. Germline V gene sequence: CDR1 SGHTS, CDR2 YDEGEE. CDR3 sequence: CASSVGTAQETQYF. In DNA, the CDR3 is TGTGCCAGCAGCGTCGGGACAGCTCAAGAGACCCAGTACTTC. Full variable domain (remainder filled in from reference TRBV5-8 and TRBJ2-5): EAGVTQSPTHLIKTRGQQATLRCSPISGHTSVYWYQQALGLGLQFLLWYDEGEERNRGNFPPRFSGRQFPNYSSELNVNALELEDSALYLCASSVGTAQETQYFGPGTRLLVL.

The V and J genes are TRBV15 and TRBJ1-1; D is ambiguous. The CDR3 runs to 15 residues. Germline V gives CDR1 LNHNV, CDR2 YYDKDF (reference sequence). Trimming cost V 0 bases and J 1 base, with 9 bases left between them. The CDR3 sequence: CATSRDLVQNTEAFF. As DNA, the CDR3 is TGTGCCACCAGCAGAGATCTTGTACAGAACACTGAAGCTTTCTTT.

The V call is TRBV4-2, the J call TRBJ1-6, with D possibly TRBD1 on 5 matching bases. In germline, CDR1 is LGHNA, CDR2 YNFKEQ. V lost 0 bases to trimming and J lost 10 bases, with 13 bases between them. The length of the CDR3 is 15 residues. Here the CDR3 DNA reads TGTGCCAGCAGCCAAGATGTCAGGGAAGACTCACCCCTCCACTTT. This codes for CASSQDVREDSPLHF.

The rearrangement joins TRBV14 to TRBJ2-2, with D possibly TRBD2 on 6 matching bases. V dropped 0 bases and J dropped 5 bases, with 16 bases sitting between them. CDR3 length equals 17 residues. Germline V CDR1 and CDR2: SGHDN, FVKESK. CDR3 region: CASSQDRRRVGTGELFF. CDR3 nucleotide sequence: TGTGCCAGCAGCCAAGATAGGAGGAGGGTTGGAACCGGGGAGCTGTTTTTT.

J is TRBJ2-3 and V is TRBV5-1, with D possibly TRBD1 on 6 matching bases. Germline V lookup: CDR1 SGHRS, CDR2 YFSETQ. Trimming took off 4 bases at V and 1 base at J, with 16 bases between the two ends. The CDR3 is 16 amino acids. CDR3: CASSPLPGAGTDTQYF. CDR3 DNA sequence: TGCGCCAGCAGCCCCCTCCCAGGGGCCGGCACAGATACGCAGTATTTT.

This clone has at least ten counts. The CDR3 loop is CAWSVGGSSYEQYF. CDR3 DNA: TGTGCCTGGAGTGTTGGCGGGAGTTCTTACGAGCAGTACTTC. V gene TRBV30 combines with J gene TRBJ2-7; TRBD2 matches at 7 bases. V shed 0 bases, J shed 4 bases, and the junction held 6 bases outside the gene matches. The CDR3 totals 14 residues. CDR1 and CDR2 from the germline V gene are GTSNPN and SVGIG (reference sequence).

This clone was seen more than once but under ten times. This chain links TRBV7-2 with TRBJ2-5; D is perhaps TRBD1 or TRBD2 (9 bases each). CDR1 and CDR2 (germline): SGHTA, FQGNSA. Trimming took off 8 bases at V and 4 bases at J, with 29 bases between the two ends. This CDR3 has 18 residues. In DNA, the CDR3 is TGTGCCAGCTCGTTCAGGACAGGGGATAGGACTAGCGTAGAGACCCAGTACTTC. Protein sequence: CASSFRTGDRTSVETQYF.

This clone came up a few times. CDR3 sequence reads: CASSLTGIWGYTF. CDR3 sequence (DNA): TGTGCCAGCAGCCTTACAGGGATCTGGGGCTACACCTTC. This chain joins TRBV7-9 and TRBJ1-2, with a weak D call TRBD1 (6 bases). Germline CDR1 reads SEHNR; CDR2 reads FQNEAQ (reference sequence). CDR3 length: 13 amino acids. V was shortened by 5 bases and J by 8 bases, with 15 bases between the two germline ends.

This clone was observed many times. The gene calls are TRBV7-9 and TRBJ1-5; D is possibly TRBD1 (5 bases). Per germline, CDR1 SEHNR and CDR2 FQNEAQ (reference sequence). This CDR3 comprises 13 residues. V was trimmed by 7 bases and J by 6 bases, leaving 13 bases between them. In DNA form, the CDR3 reads TGTGCCAGCACCCCGGGGGGGGTTCAGCCCCAGCATTTT. It specifies CASTPGGVQPQHF.

The V gene is TRBV9, the J gene TRBJ2-5; a possible D gene is TRBD1 (6 bases). With 4 bases removed from V and 3 bases from J, the gap between germline ends came to 19 bases. The germline gives CDR1 SGDLS, CDR2 YYNGEE. CDR3 length: 16 residues. The CDR3 nucleotides are TGTGCCAGCAGCCCCTCCAACCAGGGGAATAAAGAGACCCAGTACTTC. This encodes CASSPSNQGNKETQYF.

This clone was seen only a few times. V and J are TRBV6-6 and TRBJ1-5; D may be TRBD1 (6 bases). CDR3 size: 16 residues. The germline gives CDR1 MNHNY, CDR2 SVGAGI (reference sequence). The V end lost 7 bases, the J end lost 5 bases, and 21 bases lay between the germline ends. CDR3 region: CASTESPQGYHQPQHF. Here the CDR3 DNA reads TGTGCCAGCACCGAAAGCCCACAGGGCTATCATCAGCCCCAGCATTTT.

This clone has only a few counts. The chain is built from TRBV6-1 and TRBJ1-2; 8 bases match TRBD1. The J segment lost 7 bases and the V segment lost 5 bases, leaving 9 bases of the junction unmatched. Germline V lookup: CDR1 MNHNS, CDR2 SASEGT. This CDR3 comprises 14 residues. This CDR3 reads CASSYFGQGAGYTF. The DNA for the CDR3 is TGTGCCAGCAGTTATTTCGGACAGGGTGCTGGCTACACCTTC.

This chain joins TRBV11-2 and TRBJ1-2, with TRBD1 as a possible D gene (5 bases). Trimming removed 7 bases from V and 7 bases from J, with 19 bases in between. The germline gives CDR1 SGHAT, CDR2 FQNNGV. This CDR3 comprises 14 residues. The CDR3 reads CASKGMRGLGGYTF. CDR3 in DNA: TGTGCCAGCAAAGGCATGAGGGGACTCGGTGGCTACACCTTC.

The chain has TRBV19 and TRBJ1-1; D unresolved. Germline V CDR1 and CDR2: LNHDA, SQIVND (reference sequence). This CDR3 is 13 amino acids long. V lost 6 bases and J 1 base, leaving 9 bases between the germline ends. The CDR3 is CASSVSWNTEAFF. CDR3 DNA: TGTGCCAGTAGCGTTAGTTGGAACACTGAAGCTTTCTTT.

The V call is TRBV5-1, the J call TRBJ2-3, with no clear D. Germline CDR1 and CDR2: SGHRS and YFSETQ. The length of the CDR3 is 14 residues. Trimming removed 4 bases at V and 2 bases at J, with 11 bases between. CDR3 in amino acids: CASSPWPNTDTQYF. As DNA, the CDR3 is TGCGCCAGCAGCCCCTGGCCGAACACAGATACGCAGTATTTT.

The J gene is TRBJ2-6, the V gene TRBV9; no clear D. Germline loops: CDR1 SGDLS, CDR2 YYNGEE. This CDR3 has 15 amino acids. Between the trimmed V and J ends, which lost 1 base and 0 bases, there was a span of 5 bases. CDR3: CASSVRSSGANVLTF. CDR3 coding DNA: TGTGCCAGCAGCGTACGGAGCTCTGGGGCCAACGTCCTGACTTTC.

This clone has more than one count but fewer than ten. The gene calls are TRBV4-2 and TRBJ1-2, with a tentative D call TRBD1 (6 bases). The V end was cut by 0 bases, the J end by 4 bases, with 9 bases between. Germline CDR1 LGHNA, CDR2 YNFKEQ. The CDR3 totals 14 residues. CDR3 DNA: TGTGCCAGCAGCCAAGATGAGACAGGCTATGGCTACACCTTC. Amino acid sequence: CASSQDETGYGYTF.

The sample holds a few counts of this clone. This rearrangement joins TRBV30 to TRBJ1-5, with 11 nucleotides matching TRBD1. The CDR3 is made up of 15 amino acids. Germline assignment: CDR1 GTSNPN and CDR2 SVGIG (reference sequence). V was pared by 3 bases and J by 2 bases, with 3 bases of the junction left unmatched. CDR3 sequence: CAWSPGQGGNQPQHF. The CDR3 region has the DNA TGTGCCTGGAGCCCGGGACAGGGGGGCAATCAGCCCCAGCATTTT.

This clone was observed a handful of times. The chain employs TRBV18 and TRBJ1-6; no firm D call. CDR1 KGHSH and CDR2 LQKENI come from the germline V gene. This CDR3 is 14 amino acids long. V dropped 3 bases and J dropped 7 bases, with 10 bases sitting between them. CDR3 coding DNA: TGTGCCAGCTCACCCGCCTTTGGCAATTCACCCCTCCACTTT. Residues: CASSPAFGNSPLHF. Drawing the rest from reference TRBV18 and TRBJ1-6, the complete variable domain is NAGVMQNPRHLVRRRGQEARLRCSPMKGHSHVYWYRQLPEEGLKFMVYLQKENIIDESGMPKERFSAEFPKEGPSILRIQQVVRGDSAAYFCASSPAFGNSPLHFGNGTRLTVT.

This clone occurred a few times. The chain joins TRBV11-2 to TRBJ2-7; D ambiguous. V was cut by 1 base and J by 3 bases, with 10 bases left in between. From germline, CDR1 is SGHAT and CDR2 FQNNGV. The CDR3 loop spans 14 amino acids. The chain's CDR3 is CASSLGAANYEQYF. The CDR3, as DNA: TGTGCCAGCAGCTTAGGGGCAGCCAACTACGAGCAGTACTTC.

V gene TRBV19 combines with J gene TRBJ1-1, with D possibly being TRBD1 (5 bases). Germline-derived CDR1 and CDR2 are LNHDA and SQIVND (reference sequence). The CDR3 extends over 14 amino acids. Trimming shortened V by 5 bases and J by 3 bases, and 13 bases separated the two germline ends. The CDR3 sequence: CASSQGAGDTEAFF. The DNA of the CDR3 is TGTGCCAGTAGTCAAGGGGCGGGGGACACTGAAGCTTTCTTT.

This sequence joins TRBV5-1 and TRBJ2-7; 8 bases map to TRBD2. The CDR3 extends over 15 amino acids. With V trimmed by 4 bases and J by 2 bases, 8 bases remained unmatched. Per the germline V gene, CDR1 is SGHRS and CDR2 is YFSETQ. DNA for the CDR3: TGCGCCAGCAGCGCCCTTAGCGGGGCCGCCTACGAGCAGTACTTC. It codes for CASSALSGAAYEQYF.

This clone was detected only a few times. The genes are TRBV7-2 and TRBJ2-7; maybe TRBD2 (6 bases). The CDR3 has 17 residues. In germline, CDR1 is SGHTA, CDR2 FQGNSA. V was trimmed by 6 bases and J by 7 bases, leaving 28 bases between them. DNA of the CDR3: TGTGCCAGCAGTTATAGCGGAGCACCTACCTCCTTTGGTGAGCAGTACTTC. Its translation is CASSYSGAPTSFGEQYF.

There are a few counts of this clone. This rearrangement joins TRBV5-1 to TRBJ1-1; D remains unclear. Deletions cut 4 bases from V and 3 bases from J, with 13 bases between. Germline V lookup: CDR1 SGHRS, CDR2 YFSETQ. The CDR3 has 14 residues. Written as DNA, the CDR3 is TGCGCCAGCAGCCAAGGAGGAGGAGACACTGAAGCTTTCTTT. Translated: CASSQGGGDTEAFF.

The V gene is TRBV7-8, the J gene TRBJ2-2; 8 bases line up with TRBD2. The CDR3 length is 15 residues. The V segment lost 5 bases and the J segment 2 bases; nucleotides outside the gene matches: 4. The germline V gene has CDR1 SGHVS and CDR2 FQNEAQ. CDR3 sequence (DNA): TGTGCCAGCAGCCACAGCGGGAGCAACACCGGGGAGCTGTTTTTT. Its protein product is CASSHSGSNTGELFF.

This clone has just a few counts. The V call is TRBV27, the J call TRBJ2-7; 14 positions agree with TRBD2. The CDR3 is 15 amino acids. After removal of 2 bases from V and 6 bases from J, the junction contained 3 bases not matched to a gene. CDR1 and CDR2 (germline): MNHEY, SMNVEV (reference sequence). The CDR3 sequence: CASSLNGLAGGEQYF. DNA of the CDR3: TGTGCCAGCAGTTTAAATGGACTAGCGGGAGGCGAGCAGTACTTC.